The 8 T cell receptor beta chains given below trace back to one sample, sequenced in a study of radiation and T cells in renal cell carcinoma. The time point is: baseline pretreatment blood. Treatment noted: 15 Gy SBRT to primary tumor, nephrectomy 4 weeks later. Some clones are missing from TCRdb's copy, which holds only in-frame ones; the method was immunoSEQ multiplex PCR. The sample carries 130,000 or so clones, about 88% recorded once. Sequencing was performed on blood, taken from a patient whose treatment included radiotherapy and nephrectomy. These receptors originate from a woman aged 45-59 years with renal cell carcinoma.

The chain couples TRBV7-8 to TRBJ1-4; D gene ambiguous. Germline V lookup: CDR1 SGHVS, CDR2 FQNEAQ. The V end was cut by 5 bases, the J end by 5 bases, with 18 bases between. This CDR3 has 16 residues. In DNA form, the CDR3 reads TGTGCCAGCAGCACCAGACTCCCGAAGAGAAATGAAAAACTGTTTTTT. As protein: CASSTRLPKRNEKLFF.

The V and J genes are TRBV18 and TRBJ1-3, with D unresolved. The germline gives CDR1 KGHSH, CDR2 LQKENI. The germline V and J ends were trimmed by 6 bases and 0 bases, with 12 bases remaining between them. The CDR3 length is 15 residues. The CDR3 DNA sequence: TGTGCCAGCTCTCCGACTCCGAGCTCTGGAAACACCATATATTTT. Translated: CASSPTPSSGNTIYF.

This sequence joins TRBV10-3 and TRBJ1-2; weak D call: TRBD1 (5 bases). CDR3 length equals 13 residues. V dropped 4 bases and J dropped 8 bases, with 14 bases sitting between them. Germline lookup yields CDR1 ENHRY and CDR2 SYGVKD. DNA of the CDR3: TGTGCCATCAGTGTTGGGGCAGAGGGCGGCTACACCTTC. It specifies CAISVGAEGGYTF.

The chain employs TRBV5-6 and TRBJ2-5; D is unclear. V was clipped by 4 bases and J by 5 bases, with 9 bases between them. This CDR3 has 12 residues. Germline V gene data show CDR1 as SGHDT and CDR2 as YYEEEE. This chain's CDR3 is CASSGIVETQYF. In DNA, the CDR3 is TGTGCCAGCAGCGGTATCGTGGAGACCCAGTACTTC.

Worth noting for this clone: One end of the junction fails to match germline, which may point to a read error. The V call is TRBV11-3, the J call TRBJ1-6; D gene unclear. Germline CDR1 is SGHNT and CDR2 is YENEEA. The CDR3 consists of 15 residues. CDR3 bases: TGTGCCAGCAGCCTAGACGGGCAGGATAATTCACCCCTCCACTTT. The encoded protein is CASSLDGQDNSPLHF.

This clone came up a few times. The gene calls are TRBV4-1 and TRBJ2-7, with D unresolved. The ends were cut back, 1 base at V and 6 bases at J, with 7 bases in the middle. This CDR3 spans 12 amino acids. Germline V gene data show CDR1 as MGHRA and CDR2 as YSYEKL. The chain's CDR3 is CASSQAGVEQYF. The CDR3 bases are TGCGCCAGCAGCCAAGCAGGTGTCGAGCAGTACTTC.

This chain's CDR3 is CSGAEGQETYEQYF. Written as DNA, the CDR3 is TGCAGCGGAGCCGAGGGACAGGAAACCTACGAGCAGTACTTC. This chain links TRBV29-1 with TRBJ2-7, with 8 bases matching TRBD1. J was trimmed by 2 bases and V by 7 bases; bases with no gene match: 10. CDR3 length: 14 residues. Germline CDR1 reads SQVTM; CDR2 reads ANQGSEA.

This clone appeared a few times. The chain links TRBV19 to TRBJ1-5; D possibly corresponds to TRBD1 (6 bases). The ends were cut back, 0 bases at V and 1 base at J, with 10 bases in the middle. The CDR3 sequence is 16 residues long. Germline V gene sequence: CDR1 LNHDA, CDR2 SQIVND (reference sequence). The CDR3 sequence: CASSIDRGRSNQPQHF. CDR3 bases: TGTGCCAGTAGTATAGACCGGGGGCGAAGCAATCAGCCCCAGCATTTT. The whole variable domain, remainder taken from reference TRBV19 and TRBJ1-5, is DGGITQSPKYLFRKEGQNVTLSCEQNLNHDAMYWYRQDPGQGLRLIYYSQIVNDFQKGDIAEGYSVSREKKESFPLTVTSAQKNPTAFYLCASSIDRGRSNQPQHFGDGTRLSIL.